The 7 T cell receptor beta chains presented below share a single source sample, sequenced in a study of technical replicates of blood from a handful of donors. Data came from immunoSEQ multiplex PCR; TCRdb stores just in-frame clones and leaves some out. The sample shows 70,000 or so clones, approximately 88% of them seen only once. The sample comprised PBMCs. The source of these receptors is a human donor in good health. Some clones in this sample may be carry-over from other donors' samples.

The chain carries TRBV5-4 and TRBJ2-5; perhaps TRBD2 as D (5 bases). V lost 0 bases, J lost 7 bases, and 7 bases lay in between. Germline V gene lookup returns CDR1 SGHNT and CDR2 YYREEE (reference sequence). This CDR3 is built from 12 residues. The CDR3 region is CASSLASGTQYF. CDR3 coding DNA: TGTGCCAGCAGCTTGGCCAGCGGGACCCAGTACTTC.

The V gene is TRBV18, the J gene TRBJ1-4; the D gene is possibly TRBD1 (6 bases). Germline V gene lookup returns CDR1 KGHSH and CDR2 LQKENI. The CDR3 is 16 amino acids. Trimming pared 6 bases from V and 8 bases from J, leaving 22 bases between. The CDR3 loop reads CASSYARGSEGEKLFF. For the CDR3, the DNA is TGTGCCAGCTCCTACGCTAGGGGGAGTGAAGGCGAAAAACTGTTTTTT.

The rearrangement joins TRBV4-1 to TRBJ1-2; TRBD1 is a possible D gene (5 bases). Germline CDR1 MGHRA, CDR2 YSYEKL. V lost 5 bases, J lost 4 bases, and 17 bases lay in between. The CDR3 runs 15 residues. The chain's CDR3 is CASSMIGRDRYGYTF. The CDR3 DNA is TGCGCCAGCAGCATGATCGGGAGGGACCGCTATGGCTACACCTTC.

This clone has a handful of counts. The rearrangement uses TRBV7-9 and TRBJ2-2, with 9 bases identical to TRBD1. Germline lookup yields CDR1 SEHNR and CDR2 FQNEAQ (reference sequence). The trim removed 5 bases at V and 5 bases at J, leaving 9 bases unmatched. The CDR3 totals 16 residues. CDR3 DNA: TGTGCCAGCAGCCCTAGAGGGACAGGGAAGACCGGGGAGCTGTTTTTT. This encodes CASSPRGTGKTGELFF.

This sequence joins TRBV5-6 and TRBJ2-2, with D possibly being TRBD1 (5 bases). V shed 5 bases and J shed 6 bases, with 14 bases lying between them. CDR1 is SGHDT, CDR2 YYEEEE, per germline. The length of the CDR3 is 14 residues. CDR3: CASSSGSVSGELFF. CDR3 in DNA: TGTGCCAGCAGTTCAGGGTCCGTTTCCGGGGAGCTGTTTTTT. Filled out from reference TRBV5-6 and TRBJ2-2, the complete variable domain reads DAGVTQSPTHLIKTRGQQVTLRCSPKSGHDTVSWYQQALGQGPQFIFQYYEEEERQRGNFPDRFSGHQFPNYSSELNVNALLLGDSALYLCASSSGSVSGELFFGEGSRLTVL.

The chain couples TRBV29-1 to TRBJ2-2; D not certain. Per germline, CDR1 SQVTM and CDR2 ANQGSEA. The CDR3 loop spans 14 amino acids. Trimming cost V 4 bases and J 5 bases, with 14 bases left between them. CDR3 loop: CSVVAGSRTGELFF. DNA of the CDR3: TGCAGCGTTGTAGCCGGTAGTCGAACCGGGGAGCTGTTTTTT.

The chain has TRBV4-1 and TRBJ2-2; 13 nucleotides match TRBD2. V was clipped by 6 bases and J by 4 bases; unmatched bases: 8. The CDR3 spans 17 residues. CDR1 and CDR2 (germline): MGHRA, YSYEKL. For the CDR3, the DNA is TGCGCCAGCAGTCGACTAGCGGGGGGCCGGGGCACCGGGGAGCTGTTTTTT. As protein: CASSRLAGGRGTGELFF.